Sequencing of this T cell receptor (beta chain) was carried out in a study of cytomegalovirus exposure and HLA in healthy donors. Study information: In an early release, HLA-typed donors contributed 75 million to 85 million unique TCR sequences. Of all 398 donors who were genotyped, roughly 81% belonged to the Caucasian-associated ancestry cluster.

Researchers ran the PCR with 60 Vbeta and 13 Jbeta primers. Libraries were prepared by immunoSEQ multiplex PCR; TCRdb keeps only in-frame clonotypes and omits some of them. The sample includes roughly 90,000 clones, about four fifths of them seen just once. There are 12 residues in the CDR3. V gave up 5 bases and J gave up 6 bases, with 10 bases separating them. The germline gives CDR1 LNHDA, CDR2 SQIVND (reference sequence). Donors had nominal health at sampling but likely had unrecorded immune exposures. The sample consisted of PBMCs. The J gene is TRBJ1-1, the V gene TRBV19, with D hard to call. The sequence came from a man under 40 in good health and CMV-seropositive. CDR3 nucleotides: TGTGCCAGTAGTGTAATGACATCTGAAGCTTTCTTT. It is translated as CASSVMTSEAFF. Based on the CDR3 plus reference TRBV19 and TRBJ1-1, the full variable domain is DGGITQSPKYLFRKEGQNVTLSCEQNLNHDAMYWYRQDPGQGLRLIYYSQIVNDFQKGDIAEGYSVSREKKESFPLTVTSAQKNPTAFYLCASSVMTSEAFFGQGTRLTVV.